This is a list of T cell receptor beta chains from one sample in a study of T cells in Graves' hyperthyroidism and ophthalmopathy. Using its own MiXCR run on the multiplex PCR reads, TCRdb lists one record per CDR3 protein. In the table there are hundreds of thousands of distinct CDR3 sequences, 18% of which are singletons. The material sequenced was blood. Receptors originate from a woman aged 45 to 65 with Graves' hyperthyroidism that later progressed to Graves' ophthalmopathy. Both conserved end residues are part of each CDR3. A D gene is named only where the DNA matches it firmly. Some rows have no size entry. The others give once, few or many, or a class for an expanded clone.

>TRBD1|TRBV5-5|few|TRBJ2-3
CASSLGQGETDTQYF
TGTGCCAGCAGCTTGGGACAGGGGGAGACAGATACGCAGTATTTT
>NA|TRBV18|NA|TRBJ1-4
CASSPRGINEKLFF
TGTGCCAGCTCACCAAGGGGGATCAATGAAAAACTGTTTTTT
>NA|TRBV13|few|TRBJ2-3
CASSSDSLQTDTQYF
TGTGCCAGCAGCTCGGACAGCCTACAGACAGATACGCAGTATTTT
>TRBD1|TRBV6-1|NA|TRBJ1-5
CASSSEDRAGQPQHF
TGTGCCAGCAGTTCCGAGGACAGGGCGGGTCAGCCCCAGCATTTT
>TRBD1|TRBV6-6|many|TRBJ1-5
CASSYREGGLYSNQPQHF
TGTGCCAGCAGTTACCGAGAAGGGGGCCTTTATAGCAATCAGCCCCAGCATTTT
>TRBD2|TRBV12-3/TRBV12-4|NA|TRBJ2-5
CASSLDSWTSKETQYF
TGTGCCAGCAGTTTAGATTCCTGGACTAGCAAAGAGACCCAGTACTTC
>NA|TRBV7-3|many|TRBJ1-1
CASSLTGTTDEAFF
TGTGCCAGCAGCTTAACGGGGACTACCGATGAAGCTTTCTTT
>TRBD2|TRBV6-1|NA|TRBJ2-1
CASSQTLLAYNEQFF
TGTGCCAGCAGTCAAACCCTACTAGCGTACAATGAGCAGTTCTTC
>NA|TRBV2|many|TRBJ1-2
CASSERERGYTF
TGTGCCAGCAGTGAACGGGAACGGGGCTACACCTTC
>NA|TRBV6-6|many|TRBJ1-1
CASSYSTSVTEAFF
TGTGCCAGCAGTTACTCGACTAGTGTAACTGAAGCTTTCTTT
>NA|TRBV6-1|NA|TRBJ1-3
CASRIQQNTIYF
TGTGCCAGCAGAATACAGCAAAACACCATATATTTT
>NA|TRBV30|many|TRBJ2-3
CAWSDSAMADTQYF
TGTGCCTGGAGTGACAGTGCGATGGCAGATACGCAGTATTTT
>NA|TRBV20-1|NA|TRBJ1-5
CSARNYSGTRINQPQHF
TGCAGTGCTAGAAATTATTCTGGGACAAGGATCAATCAGCCCCAGCATTTT
>NA|TRBV6-6|NA|TRBJ1-1
CASSYSEGGGTEAFF
TGTGCCAGCAGTTACTCTGAGGGTGGGGGTACTGAAGCTTTCTTT
>NA|TRBV6-1|NA|TRBJ2-5
CASRADYLQETQYF
TGTGCCAGCAGAGCAGATTACCTTCAAGAGACCCAGTACTTC
>NA|TRBV6-5|NA|TRBJ2-5
CASSYETETQYF
TGTGCCAGCAGTTACGAGACCGAGACCCAGTACTTC
>NA|TRBV5-1|NA|TRBJ2-7
CAIPTYGTQTYEQYF
TGCGCCATCCCGACCTATGGGACCCAGACCTACGAGCAGTACTTC
>TRBD2|TRBV7-9|many|TRBJ2-3
CASTIPSGGSDTQYF
TGTGCCAGCACCATACCGAGCGGGGGGTCGGATACGCAGTATTTT
>NA|TRBV9|many|TRBJ2-3
CASSMPTATTDTQYF
TGTGCCAGCAGCATGCCGACAGCCACCACAGATACGCAGTATTTT
>TRBD1|TRBV20-1|few|TRBJ1-2
CSASWDRGWVGYTF
TGCAGTGCTAGTTGGGACAGGGGATGGGTTGGCTACACCTTC
>NA|TRBV6-1|few|TRBJ2-3
CASSEERHTDTQYF
TGTGCCAGCAGTGAAGAGCGGCACACAGATACGCAGTATTTT
>TRBD1|TRBV6-1|NA|TRBJ2-3
CASSRGQGVEDTQYF
TGTGCCAGCAGTCGGGGACAGGGGGTTGAAGATACGCAGTATTTT
>TRBD2|TRBV7-9|NA|TRBJ2-5
CASSLERGGLETQYF
TGTGCCAGCAGCTTGGAGCGGGGGGGCCTGGAGACCCAGTACTTC
>NA|TRBV9|few|TRBJ1-1
CASSPRSRVTEAFF
TGTGCCAGCAGCCCCCGCAGTCGGGTCACTGAAGCTTTCTTT
>TRBD1|TRBV7-9|NA|TRBJ1-6
CASSRDRKGAPLHF
TGTGCCAGCAGTCGGGACAGGAAAGGGGCACCCCTCCACTTT
>NA|TRBV2|few|TRBJ1-5
CASSVTTAGGQPQHF
TGTGCCAGCAGTGTTACAACGGCCGGGGGTCAGCCCCAGCATTTT
>NA|TRBV12-3/TRBV12-4|many|TRBJ1-6
CASSLVETDNSPLHF
TGTGCCAGCAGTTTAGTTGAGACGGATAATTCACCCCTCCACTTT
>NA|TRBV6-1|few|TRBJ2-7
CATVPPVYEQYF
TGTGCCACCGTACCCCCAGTCTACGAGCAGTACTTC
>NA|TRBV2|NA|TRBJ1-4
CASSDGVMSTVGEKLFF
TGTGCCAGCAGTGATGGGGTCATGTCAACAGTGGGTGAAAAACTGTTTTTT
>TRBD1|TRBV5-6|many|TRBJ1-6
CASSLRQGGNSPLHF
TGTGCCAGCAGCTTAAGACAGGGGGGCAATTCACCCCTCCACTTT
>NA|TRBV29-1|NA|TRBJ2-7
CSVESGGSYEQYF
TGCAGCGTTGAAAGCGGCGGCTCCTACGAGCAGTACTTC
>TRBD1|TRBV7-9|NA|TRBJ2-5
CASSVLRDRSQETQYF
TGTGCCAGCAGCGTCCTCCGGGACAGGAGCCAAGAGACCCAGTACTTC
>TRBD1|TRBV6-1|few|TRBJ1-2
CASIGRGGFNYGYTF
TGTGCCAGCATAGGCAGGGGGGGATTTAACTATGGCTACACCTTC
>NA|TRBV7-9|few|TRBJ1-1
CASSSQTVEAFF
TGTGCCAGCAGCTCGCAGACAGTGGAAGCTTTCTTT
>NA|TRBV11-2|many|TRBJ2-3
CASSLGGGRITDTQYF
TGTGCCAGCAGCTTGGGGGGAGGCAGAATCACAGATACGCAGTATTTT
>NA|TRBV6-1|few|TRBJ2-7
CASSEAWTLYEQYF
TGTGCCAGCAGTGAAGCGTGGACACTCTACGAGCAGTACTTC
>NA|TRBV19|few|TRBJ2-3
CASSKQGSPDTQYF
TGTGCCAGTAGTAAACAGGGTTCTCCAGATACGCAGTATTTT
>NA|TRBV7-6|few|TRBJ2-1
CASSLVARGWQFF
TGTGCCAGCAGCTTAGTTGCCCGCGGGTGGCAGTTCTTC
>TRBD2|TRBV20-1|few|TRBJ2-3
CSARDRTGGHGTQYF
TGCAGTGCTAGAGATCGAACGGGGGGGCATGGTACGCAGTATTTT
>NA|TRBV5-8|many|TRBJ1-1
CASSRDGLGAFF
TGTGCCAGCAGCCGGGACGGCCTCGGAGCTTTCTTT
>TRBD2|TRBV3-1|many|TRBJ2-1
CASSEEGGGAFNEQFF
TGTGCCAGCAGCGAAGAAGGCGGGGGGGCTTTCAATGAGCAGTTCTTC
>NA|TRBV11-2|few|TRBJ1-2
CASSLEGEGDYGYTF
TGTGCCAGCAGCTTAGAAGGAGAAGGCGACTATGGCTACACCTTC
>NA|TRBV3-1|NA|TRBJ2-2
CASSLNRRNTGELFF
TGTGCCAGCAGTTTAAACAGGCGGAACACCGGGGAGCTGTTTTTT
>TRBD1|TRBV7-9|many|TRBJ1-1
CASSSRQGGSTEAFF
TGTGCCAGCAGCTCCCGACAGGGGGGTAGCACTGAAGCTTTCTTT
>NA|TRBV4-1|few|TRBJ1-1
CASSHLGPEAFF
TGCGCCAGCAGCCATTTAGGACCTGAAGCTTTCTTT
>NA|TRBV20-1|NA|TRBJ2-3
CSASGSRRSGTQYF
TGCAGTGCTAGTGGATCGAGGAGATCAGGTACGCAGTATTTT
>NA|TRBV20-1|few|TRBJ1-5
CSARYNSNQPQHF
TGCAGTGCTAGGTATAATAGCAATCAGCCCCAGCATTTT
>TRBD2|TRBV5-1|many|TRBJ2-1
CASSLASGPSGGNEQFF
TGCGCCAGCAGCTTGGCTTCCGGGCCTAGCGGGGGCAATGAGCAGTTCTTC
>TRBD1|TRBV12-3/TRBV12-4|many|TRBJ2-5
CASRGQGGETQYF
TGTGCCAGCAGAGGACAGGGTGGAGAGACCCAGTACTTC
>NA|TRBV7-9|few|TRBJ1-4
CASSPPGAGNEKLFF
TGTGCCAGCAGCCCTCCAGGAGCAGGGAATGAAAAACTGTTTTTT